A single T cell receptor beta chain is shown here with its context. What it recognizes is unknown. This CDR3 region has 15 residues. CDR1 is SGHRS, CDR2 YFSETQ, per germline. Trimming took off 3 bases at V and 1 base at J, with 11 bases between the two ends. This sample is part of a study of T cells after yellow fever vaccination. At the level of the study: For low cell numbers, libraries were made with SMART-Seq v4 Ultra Low Input. Study-wide points: Reappearance after the booster was observed for most primary-vaccination clones (roughly 97% CD4, about 85% CD8).

5'RACE template switching added a universal primer site and UMIs to TCR cDNA. TCRdb independently ran MiXCR on the 5' RACE reads; one entry per CDR3 protein. The data hold some 320,000 distinct CDR3 sequences, with about 10% observed a single time. The sequence was collected from a man aged 18 to 30 who received the YFV17D yellow fever vaccine. J is TRBJ1-3 and V is TRBV5-1; no firm D call. Source: CD4+ T cells sorted from PBMCs, taken 45 days after the yellow fever booster vaccination. The CDR3 loop is CASSSRGESGNTIYF. The CDR3 DNA is TGCGCCAGCAGCTCCCGTGGGGAATCTGGAAACACCATATATTTT.